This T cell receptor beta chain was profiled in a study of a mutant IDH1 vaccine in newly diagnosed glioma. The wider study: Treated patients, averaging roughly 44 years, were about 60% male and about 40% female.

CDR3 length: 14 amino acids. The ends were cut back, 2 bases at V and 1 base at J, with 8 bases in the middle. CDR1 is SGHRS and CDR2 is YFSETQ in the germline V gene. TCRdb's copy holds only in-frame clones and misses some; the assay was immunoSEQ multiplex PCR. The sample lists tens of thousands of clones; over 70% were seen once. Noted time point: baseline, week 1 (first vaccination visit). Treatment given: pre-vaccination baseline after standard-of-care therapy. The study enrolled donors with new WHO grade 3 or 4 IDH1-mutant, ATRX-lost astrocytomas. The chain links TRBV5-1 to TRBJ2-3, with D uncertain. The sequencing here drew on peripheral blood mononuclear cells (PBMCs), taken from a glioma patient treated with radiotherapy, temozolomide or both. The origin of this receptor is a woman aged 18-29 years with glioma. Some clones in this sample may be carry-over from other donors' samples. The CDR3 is CASSLERRTDTQYF. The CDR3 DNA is TGCGCCAGCAGCTTAGAACGGCGCACAGATACGCAGTATTTT.